This is a list of T cell receptor beta chains from one sample in a study of CD8 T cells in Susac syndrome. One entry per CDR3 protein results from TCRdb running MiXCR on the immunoSEQ multiplex PCR reads. This table has 200,000 or so distinct CDR3 sequences, 90% to 96% appearing once. Sequenced sample: CD4+ T cells from PBMCs. The receptors were gathered from a human donor with Susac syndrome. CDR3s include the opening cysteine and the closing phenylalanine or tryptophan. The D gene is left open where the match is weak. Only some rows state a clone size, as once, few, many or a class for expanded clones.

CDR3aa,CDR3nt,v_gene,abundance,j_gene,d_gene
CASSGRGPRYEQYF,TGTGCCAGCAGTGGGCGGGGGCCTCGCTACGAGCAGTACTTC,TRBV2,.,TRBJ2-7,.
CASSLIGGSYNEQFF,TGTGCCAGCAGTCTCATCGGGGGGTCCTACAATGAGCAGTTCTTC,TRBV27,.,TRBJ2-1,TRBD2
CSAPLAGAYNEQFF,TGCAGTGCCCCACTAGCGGGGGCGTACAATGAGCAGTTCTTC,TRBV20-1,.,TRBJ2-1,TRBD2
CASSQERESHYGYTF,TGCGCCAGCAGCCAAGAAAGGGAGAGCCACTATGGCTACACCTTC,TRBV4-3,.,TRBJ1-2,.
CAWSVGENTEAFF,TGTGCCTGGAGTGTAGGCGAAAACACTGAAGCTTTCTTT,TRBV30,.,TRBJ1-1,.
CASSVEGTGWGEQFF,TGTGCCAGCAGCGTAGAGGGGACGGGATGGGGTGAGCAGTTCTTC,TRBV9,.,TRBJ2-1,.
CASSLITGNTEAFF,TGTGCCAGCAGTTTAATCACAGGGAACACTGAAGCTTTCTTT,TRBV27,.,TRBJ1-1,.
CASSVTQASYGYTF,TGTGCCAGTAGTGTGACCCAAGCCTCGTATGGCTACACCTTC,TRBV19,.,TRBJ1-2,.
CASSQGRDTNQPQHF,TGTGCCAGCAGCCAAGGTCGGGACACCAATCAGCCCCAGCATTTT,TRBV4-2,.,TRBJ1-5,.
CSASEDEQYF,TGCAGTGCTAGTGAGGACGAGCAGTACTTC,TRBV20-1,.,TRBJ2-7,.
CSVVGGYEQYF,TGCAGCGTTGTCGGGGGTTACGAGCAGTACTTC,TRBV29-1,.,TRBJ2-7,.
CASSFGMRDTQYF,TGTGCCAGCAGCTTTGGGATGCGGGATACGCAGTATTTT,TRBV7-2,.,TRBJ2-3,.
CASSVGRQGRPEAFF,TGTGCCAGCAGCGTAGGTCGACAGGGGAGACCTGAAGCTTTCTTT,TRBV9,.,TRBJ1-1,TRBD1
CASLGQRVEAFF,TGCGCCAGCCTAGGCCAGAGAGTTGAAGCTTTCTTT,TRBV10-2,once,TRBJ1-1,.
CSVRDRGGQEIQYF,TGCAGCGTCAGGGACAGGGGGGGACAAGAGATCCAGTACTTC,TRBV29-1,.,TRBJ2-5,TRBD1
CASSVSGDRVNSPLHF,TGTGCCAGCAGCGTAAGCGGCGACAGGGTCAATTCACCCCTCCACTTT,TRBV9,.,TRBJ1-6,TRBD1
CASSTRGGPHEQYF,TGTGCCAGCAGCACACGGGGGGGCCCCCACGAGCAGTACTTC,TRBV28,.,TRBJ2-7,TRBD2
CASSLLQSQETQYF,TGTGCCAGCAGCTTGTTACAGTCCCAAGAGACCCAGTACTTC,TRBV5-5,.,TRBJ2-5,.
CASSITGDYGYTF,TGTGCCAGCAGCATAACAGGGGACTATGGCTACACCTTC,TRBV12-3/TRBV12-4,.,TRBJ1-2,TRBD1
CASSLGVERGRVNEQFF,TGTGCCAGCAGCTTGGGAGTCGAGCGGGGGAGGGTTAATGAGCAGTTCTTC,TRBV5-6,.,TRBJ2-1,TRBD2
CASSSRQGMDGYTF,TGTGCCAGCAGTTCACGGCAGGGTATGGATGGCTACACCTTC,TRBV12-3/TRBV12-4,.,TRBJ1-2,.
CASSEARGSGYEQYF,TGTGCCAGCAGTGAAGCGCGGGGTTCTGGCTACGAGCAGTACTTC,TRBV2,.,TRBJ2-7,.
CASTALNTEAFF,TGTGCCAGCACCGCCCTGAACACTGAAGCTTTCTTT,TRBV3-1,.,TRBJ1-1,.
CASSSRSGGTQLETQYF,TGTGCCAGCAGCTCTCGGTCAGGAGGGACCCAATTGGAGACCCAGTACTTC,TRBV5-6,.,TRBJ2-5,.
CSALELRGVHEQFF,TGCAGCGCCTTAGAACTTAGGGGGGTCCATGAGCAGTTCTTC,TRBV29-1,.,TRBJ2-1,.
CATSEGDLAAGYGYTF,TGTGCCACCAGTGAAGGTGACCTCGCCGCGGGATATGGCTACACCTTC,TRBV24-1,.,TRBJ1-2,.
CASSWRGDYGYTF,TGCGCCAGCAGCTGGAGGGGGGACTATGGCTACACCTTC,TRBV5-1,once,TRBJ1-2,.
CAWKWAPSGNTIYF,TGTGCCTGGAAATGGGCACCCTCTGGAAACACCATATATTTT,TRBV30,.,TRBJ1-3,.
CSAREAGLIQETQYF,TGCAGTGCTAGAGAAGCGGGCTTAATACAAGAGACCCAGTACTTC,TRBV20-1,.,TRBJ2-5,.
CASSLEAGELFF,TGTGCCAGCAGCTTAGAGGCTGGGGAGCTGTTTTTT,TRBV11-2,.,TRBJ2-2,.
CASRDRAGDTQYF,TGTGCCAGCAGGGACAGGGCTGGAGATACGCAGTATTTT,TRBV6-1,.,TRBJ2-3,TRBD1
CASSLKRGANTGELFF,TGTGCCAGCAGCTTGAAGAGGGGGGCGAACACCGGGGAGCTGTTTTTT,TRBV7-2,.,TRBJ2-2,.
CASSLRGAGEKLFF,TGTGCCAGCAGTTTACGGGGGGCGGGTGAAAAACTGTTTTTT,TRBV12-3/TRBV12-4,.,TRBJ1-4,.
CAWTGGFGNQPQHF,TGTGCCTGGACCGGGGGCTTTGGCAATCAGCCCCAGCATTTT,TRBV30,.,TRBJ1-5,.
CASTVAGANVLTF,TGTGCCAGCACCGTAGCCGGGGCCAACGTCCTGACTTTC,TRBV6-6,.,TRBJ2-6,.
CASSPPAGYTDTQYF,TGCGCCAGCAGCCCACCGGCGGGGTACACAGATACGCAGTATTTT,TRBV5-1,.,TRBJ2-3,.
CASSLESGGALEQFF,TGTGCCAGCAGCTTAGAGTCCGGGGGGGCCCTTGAGCAGTTCTTC,TRBV7-9,.,TRBJ2-1,TRBD2
CASSYDRIQYF,TGTGCCAGCAGTTACGATCGGATTCAGTACTTC,TRBV6-2/TRBV6-3,.,TRBJ2-4,.
CASSELVSLGTEAFF,TGTGCCAGCAGTGAATTAGTTTCTTTGGGCACTGAAGCTTTCTTT,TRBV6-1,.,TRBJ1-1,.
CASSQDRLAGGQETQYF,TGTGCCAGCAGCCAAGATCGACTAGCGGGGGGGCAAGAGACCCAGTACTTC,TRBV4-2,.,TRBJ2-5,TRBD2
CASSLGGRVYGYTF,TGCGCCAGCAGCTTGGGAGGGCGAGTTTATGGCTACACCTTC,TRBV5-1,.,TRBJ1-2,.
CASSQSGGSRGYGYTF,TGCGCCAGCAGTCAATCAGGGGGCAGCCGGGGCTATGGCTACACCTTC,TRBV23-1,once,TRBJ1-2,TRBD1
CASSVGQFWKNTEAFF,TGTGCCAGCAGCGTAGGGCAGTTTTGGAAGAACACTGAAGCTTTCTTT,TRBV9,once,TRBJ1-1,.
CATLRVTSSTDTQYF,TGTGCCACTTTGAGGGTGACATCTAGCACAGATACGCAGTATTTT,TRBV15,.,TRBJ2-3,.
CASSVEDHLLYEQYF,TGTGCCAGCAGCGTAGAGGATCACTTACTTTACGAGCAGTACTTC,TRBV9,.,TRBJ2-7,.